The rows below give T cell receptor beta chains drawn from one sample of a study of T cell responses to AZD1222 COVID-19 vaccine. The assay was immunoSEQ multiplex PCR, and TCRdb's table has in-frame clones only and misses some. The sample holds 50,000 to 70,000 clones; more than 80% are singletons and the top ten take approximately 19%. Sequenced material: peripheral blood, taken on day 0 of MenACWY control vaccination. Every receptor here comes from an adult in good health. CDR3s include the opening cysteine and the closing phenylalanine or tryptophan. D genes are given only for firm matches. Clone sizes are given selectively: once, few, many, or a class where the clone is expanded.

j_gene | v_gene | abundance | d_gene | CDR3aa | CDR3nt
TRBJ1-5 | TRBV5-6 | NA | NA | CASSSFFSNQPQHF | TGTGCCAGCAGCTCCTTTTTTAGCAATCAGCCCCAGCATTTT
TRBJ1-2 | TRBV6-5 | NA | NA | CASSYTKKRINGYTF | TGTGCCAGCAGTTACACGAAAAAAAGGATCAATGGCTACACCTTC
TRBJ2-5 | TRBV7-2 | NA | NA | CASSLDRLEETQYF | TGTGCCAGCAGCTTAGACAGGCTGGAGGAGACCCAGTACTTC
TRBJ1-5 | TRBV27 | NA | NA | CASSDSPIGGQPQHF | TGTGCCAGCAGTGATTCCCCGATCGGGGGACAGCCCCAGCATTTT
TRBJ1-3 | TRBV3-1/TRBV3-2 | NA | NA | CASSQAGVNTIYF | TGTGCCAGCAGCCAAGCAGGGGTAAACACCATATATTTT
TRBJ2-1 | TRBV9 | once | NA | CASSVASTSYNEQFF | TGTGCCAGCAGCGTAGCTAGCACTTCCTACAATGAGCAGTTCTTC
TRBJ1-5 | TRBV27 | NA | NA | CASSFSDSNQPQHF | TGTGCCAGCAGTTTCTCCGATAGCAATCAGCCCCAGCATTTT
TRBJ2-7 | TRBV27 | NA | TRBD1 | CASSLYGTGSYEQYF | TGTGCCAGCAGTTTATATGGGACAGGGTCGTACGAGCAGTACTTC
TRBJ1-4 | TRBV28 | NA | NA | CASSILDEKLFF | TGTGCCAGCAGCATCCTCGATGAAAAACTGTTTTTT
TRBJ1-6 | TRBV27 | few | TRBD1 | CASRTSTGIDNSPLHF | TGTGCCAGCAGAACCTCGACAGGGATTGATAATTCACCCCTCCACTTT
TRBJ2-3 | TRBV24-1 | NA | TRBD1 | CATKGQLEDTQYF | TGTGCCACCAAGGGACAGTTGGAAGATACGCAGTATTTT
TRBJ1-6 | TRBV10-3 | NA | TRBD1 | CAISGTGISSPLHF | TGTGCCATCTCGGGGACAGGGATTAGTTCACCCCTCCACTTT
TRBJ2-7 | TRBV9 | NA | TRBD1 | CASSVVGQGSGEQYF | TGTGCCAGCAGCGTAGTAGGACAGGGGAGCGGCGAGCAGTACTTC
TRBJ1-5 | TRBV19 | NA | NA | CASRGGRSNQHF | TGTGCCAGCCGGGGGGGACGGAGTAACCAGCATTTT
TRBJ2-5 | TRBV28 | few | TRBD1 | CASSSPQQGWQETQYF | TGTGCCAGCAGTTCCCCTCAACAGGGGTGGCAAGAGACCCAGTACTTC
TRBJ2-6 | TRBV30 | NA | NA | CAWRSSGANVLTF | TGTGCCTGGAGATCGTCGGGGGCCAACGTCCTGACTTTC
TRBJ2-4 | TRBV19 | NA | NA | CASSIMGTKNIQYF | TGTGCCAGTAGTATAATGGGGACAAAAAACATTCAGTACTTC
TRBJ1-2 | TRBV28 | NA | TRBD1 | CAIKTGTVENYGYTF | TGTGCCATCAAGACAGGGACGGTCGAGAACTATGGCTACACCTTC
TRBJ2-4 | TRBV4-3 | NA | NA | CASSQDRRIGGTAKNIQYF | TGCGCCAGCAGCCAAGATCGAAGGATTGGGGGGACGGCCAAAAACATTCAGTACTTC
TRBJ1-2 | TRBV7-8 | NA | NA | CASSPRAFFAGSGYTF | TGTGCCAGCAGCCCCCGGGCCTTCTTTGCGGGTAGTGGCTACACCTTC
TRBJ1-1 | TRBV7-9 | NA | NA | CASSFVSEVEAFF | TGTGCCAGCAGCTTTGTAAGTGAAGTTGAAGCTTTCTTT
TRBJ2-3 | TRBV9 | NA | NA | CASGARTGSTDTQYF | TGTGCCAGCGGAGCCCGGACCGGGAGTACAGATACGCAGTATTTT
TRBJ2-7 | TRBV5-4 | NA | NA | CASSFGGRAYEQYF | TGTGCCAGCAGCTTTGGGGGCCGGGCCTACGAGCAGTACTTC
TRBJ2-3 | TRBV28 | NA | NA | CASSFLGATTDTQYF | TGTGCCAGCAGTTTTTTGGGGGCTACTACAGATACGCAGTATTTT
TRBJ2-2 | TRBV5-1 | NA | TRBD1 | CASSFVQGASGELFF | TGCGCCAGCAGCTTCGTCCAGGGGGCCTCCGGGGAGCTGTTTTTT
TRBJ2-1 | TRBV25-1 | NA | NA | CASSETLTGNYNEQFF | TGTGCCAGCAGTGAAACATTAACAGGGAACTACAATGAGCAGTTCTTC